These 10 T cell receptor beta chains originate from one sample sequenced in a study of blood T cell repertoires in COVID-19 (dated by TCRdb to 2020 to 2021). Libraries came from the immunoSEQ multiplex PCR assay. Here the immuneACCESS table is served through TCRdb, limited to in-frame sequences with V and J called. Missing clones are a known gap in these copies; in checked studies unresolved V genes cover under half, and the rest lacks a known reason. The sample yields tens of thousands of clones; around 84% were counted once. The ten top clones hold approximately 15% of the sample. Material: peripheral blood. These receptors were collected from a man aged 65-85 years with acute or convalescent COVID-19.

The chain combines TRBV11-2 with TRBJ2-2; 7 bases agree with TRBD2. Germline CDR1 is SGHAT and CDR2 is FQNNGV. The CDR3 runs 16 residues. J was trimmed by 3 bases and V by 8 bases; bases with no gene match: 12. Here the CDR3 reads CASPKGAGVYTGELFF. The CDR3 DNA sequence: TGTGCCAGCCCCAAAGGGGCGGGAGTTTACACCGGGGAGCTGTTTTTT.

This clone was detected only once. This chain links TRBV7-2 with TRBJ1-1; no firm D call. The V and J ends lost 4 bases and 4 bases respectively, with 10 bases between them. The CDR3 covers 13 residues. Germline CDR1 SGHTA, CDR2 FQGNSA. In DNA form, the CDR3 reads TGTGCCAGCAGCTCCCCAGTAGCCACTGAAGCTTTCTTT. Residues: CASSSPVATEAFF.

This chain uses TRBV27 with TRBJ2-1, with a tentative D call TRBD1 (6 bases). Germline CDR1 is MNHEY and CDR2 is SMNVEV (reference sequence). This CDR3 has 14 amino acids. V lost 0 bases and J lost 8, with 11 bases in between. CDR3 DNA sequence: TGTGCCAGCAGTTTATCGAACAGGGCAGATGAGCAGTTCTTC. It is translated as CASSLSNRADEQFF.

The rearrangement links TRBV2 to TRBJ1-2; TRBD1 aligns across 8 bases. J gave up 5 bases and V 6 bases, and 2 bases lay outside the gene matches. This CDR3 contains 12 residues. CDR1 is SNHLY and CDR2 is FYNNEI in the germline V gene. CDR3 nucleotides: TGTGCCAGCAGAACAGGGGGGTATGGCTACACCTTC. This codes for CASRTGGYGYTF.

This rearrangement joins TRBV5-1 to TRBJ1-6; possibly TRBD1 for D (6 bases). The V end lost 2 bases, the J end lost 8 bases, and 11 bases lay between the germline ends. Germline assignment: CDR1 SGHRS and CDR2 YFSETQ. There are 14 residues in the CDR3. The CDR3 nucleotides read TGCGCCAGCAGCTTACAGGGCAATGATTCACCCCTCCACTTT. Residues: CASSLQGNDSPLHF.

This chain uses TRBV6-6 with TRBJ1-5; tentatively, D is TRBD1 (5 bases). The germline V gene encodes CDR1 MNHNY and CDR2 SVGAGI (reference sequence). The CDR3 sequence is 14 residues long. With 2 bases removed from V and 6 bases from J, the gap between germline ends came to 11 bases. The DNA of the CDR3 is TGTGCCAGCAGTTACCAGGGCACGGCTCAGCCCCAGCATTTT. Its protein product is CASSYQGTAQPQHF.

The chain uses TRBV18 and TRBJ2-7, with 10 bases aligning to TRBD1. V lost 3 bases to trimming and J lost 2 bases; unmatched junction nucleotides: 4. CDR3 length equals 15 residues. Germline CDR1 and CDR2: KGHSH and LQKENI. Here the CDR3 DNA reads TGTGCCAGCTCACCTGGGGACAGGGGCCCCTACGAGCAGTACTTC. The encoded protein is CASSPGDRGPYEQYF.

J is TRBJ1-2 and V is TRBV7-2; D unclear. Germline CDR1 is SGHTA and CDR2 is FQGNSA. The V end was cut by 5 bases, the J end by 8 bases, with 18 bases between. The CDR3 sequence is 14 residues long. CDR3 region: CASSAPGSARGYTF. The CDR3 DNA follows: TGTGCCAGCAGCGCCCCCGGGTCTGCTAGAGGCTACACCTTC.

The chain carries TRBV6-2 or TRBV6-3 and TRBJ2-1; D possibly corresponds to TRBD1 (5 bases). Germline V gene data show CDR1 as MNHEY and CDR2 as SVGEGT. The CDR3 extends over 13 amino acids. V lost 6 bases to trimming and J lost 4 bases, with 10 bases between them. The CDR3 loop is CASSLRQYNEQFF. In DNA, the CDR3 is TGTGCCAGCAGCCTCCGACAGTACAATGAGCAGTTCTTC.

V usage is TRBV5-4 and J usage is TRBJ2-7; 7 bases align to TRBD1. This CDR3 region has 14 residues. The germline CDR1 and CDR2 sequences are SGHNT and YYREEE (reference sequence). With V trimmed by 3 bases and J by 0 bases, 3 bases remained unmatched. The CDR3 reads CASSYDRVSYEQYF. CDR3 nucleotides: TGTGCCAGCAGCTACGACAGGGTCTCCTACGAGCAGTACTTC.